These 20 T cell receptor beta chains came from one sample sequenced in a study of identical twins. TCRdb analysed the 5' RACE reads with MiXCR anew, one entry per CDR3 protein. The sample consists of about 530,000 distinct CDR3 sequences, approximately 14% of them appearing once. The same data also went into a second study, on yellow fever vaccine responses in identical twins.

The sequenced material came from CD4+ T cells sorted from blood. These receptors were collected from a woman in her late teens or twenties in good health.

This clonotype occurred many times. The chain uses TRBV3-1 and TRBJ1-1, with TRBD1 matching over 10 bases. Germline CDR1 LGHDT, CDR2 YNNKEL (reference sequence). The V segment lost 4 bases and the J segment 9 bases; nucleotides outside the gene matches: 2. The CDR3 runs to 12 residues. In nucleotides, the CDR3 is TGTGCCAGCAGCCGGGGACAGGGGAAAGCTTTCTTT. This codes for CASSRGQGKAFF.

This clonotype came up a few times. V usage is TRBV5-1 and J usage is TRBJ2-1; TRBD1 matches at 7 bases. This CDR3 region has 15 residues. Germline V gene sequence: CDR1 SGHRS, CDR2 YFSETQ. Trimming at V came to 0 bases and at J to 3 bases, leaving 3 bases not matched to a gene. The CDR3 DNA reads TGCGCCAGCAGCTTGGAAGGACAGGTCTACAATGAGCAGTTCTTC. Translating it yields CASSLEGQVYNEQFF.

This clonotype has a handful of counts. CDR3: CSASTGNQPQHF. CDR3 DNA sequence: TGCAGTGCTTCCACAGGGAATCAGCCCCAGCATTTT. The chain combines TRBV20-1 with TRBJ1-5, with D tentatively TRBD1 (6 bases). CDR3 size: 12 residues. V was clipped by 5 bases and J by 4 bases, with 9 bases between them. Germline CDR1 is DFQATT and CDR2 is SNEGSKA (reference sequence).

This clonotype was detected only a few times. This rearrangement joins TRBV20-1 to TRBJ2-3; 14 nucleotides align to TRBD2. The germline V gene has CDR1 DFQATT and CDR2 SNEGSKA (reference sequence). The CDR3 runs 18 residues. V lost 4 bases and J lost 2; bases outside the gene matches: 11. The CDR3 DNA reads TGCAGTGCTACTACTCGGACTAGCGGGAGGCGTATCACAGATACGCAGTATTTT. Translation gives CSATTRTSGRRITDTQYF.

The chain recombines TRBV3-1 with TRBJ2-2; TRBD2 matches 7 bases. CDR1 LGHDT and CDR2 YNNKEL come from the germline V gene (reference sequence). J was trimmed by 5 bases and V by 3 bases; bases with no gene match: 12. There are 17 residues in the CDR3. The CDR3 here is CASSQHLAELGTGELFF. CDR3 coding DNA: TGTGCCAGCAGCCAGCATCTAGCGGAGCTCGGTACCGGGGAGCTGTTTTTT.

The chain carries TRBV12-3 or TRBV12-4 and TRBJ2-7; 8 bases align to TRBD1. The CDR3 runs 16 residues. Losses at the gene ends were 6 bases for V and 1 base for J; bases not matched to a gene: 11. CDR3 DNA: TGTGCCAGCAGCCTAGGGACAGGCGATCAATCCTACGAGCAGTACTTC. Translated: CASSLGTGDQSYEQYF.

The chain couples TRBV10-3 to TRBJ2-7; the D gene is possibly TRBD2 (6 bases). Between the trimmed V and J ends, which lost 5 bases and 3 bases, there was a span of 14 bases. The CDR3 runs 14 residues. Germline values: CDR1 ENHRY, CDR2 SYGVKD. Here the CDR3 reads CAISTGSGVYEQYF. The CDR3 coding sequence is TGTGCCATCAGTACCGGGAGTGGGGTCTACGAGCAGTACTTC.

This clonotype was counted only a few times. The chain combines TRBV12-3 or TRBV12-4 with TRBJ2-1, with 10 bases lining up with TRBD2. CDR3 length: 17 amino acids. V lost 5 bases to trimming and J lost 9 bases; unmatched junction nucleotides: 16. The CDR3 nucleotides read TGTGCCAGCAGTCCACGGTCTGGGAGCGGGGGGGCCGGTGAGCAGTTCTTC. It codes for CASSPRSGSGGAGEQFF.

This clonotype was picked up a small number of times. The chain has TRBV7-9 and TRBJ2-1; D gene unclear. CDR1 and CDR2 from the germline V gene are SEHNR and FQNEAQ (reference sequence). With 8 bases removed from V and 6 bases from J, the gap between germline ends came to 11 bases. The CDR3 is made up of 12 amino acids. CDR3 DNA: TGTGCCAGCGTCCTCGTGTCCAATGAGCAGTTCTTC. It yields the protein CASVLVSNEQFF.

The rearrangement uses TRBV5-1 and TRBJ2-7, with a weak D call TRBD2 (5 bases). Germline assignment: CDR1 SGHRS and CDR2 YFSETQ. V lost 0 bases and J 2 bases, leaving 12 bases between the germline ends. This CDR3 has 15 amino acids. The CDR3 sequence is CASSLDGGQTYEQYF. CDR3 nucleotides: TGCGCCAGCAGCTTGGATGGCGGGCAGACCTACGAGCAGTACTTC.

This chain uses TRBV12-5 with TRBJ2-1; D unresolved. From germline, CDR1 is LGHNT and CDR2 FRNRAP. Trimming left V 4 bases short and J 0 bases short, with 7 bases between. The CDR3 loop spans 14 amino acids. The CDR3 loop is CASGSGYSYNEQFF. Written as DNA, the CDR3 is TGTGCTAGTGGTTCCGGGTACTCCTACAATGAGCAGTTCTTC.

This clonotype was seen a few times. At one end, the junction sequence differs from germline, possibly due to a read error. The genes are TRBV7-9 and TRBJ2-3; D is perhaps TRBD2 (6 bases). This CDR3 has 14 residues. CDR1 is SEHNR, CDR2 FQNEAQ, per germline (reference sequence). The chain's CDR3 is CASSSPLGGPPGDF. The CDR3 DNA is TGTGCCAGCAGCTCCCCGCTTGGGGGTCCGCCGGGAGATTTT.

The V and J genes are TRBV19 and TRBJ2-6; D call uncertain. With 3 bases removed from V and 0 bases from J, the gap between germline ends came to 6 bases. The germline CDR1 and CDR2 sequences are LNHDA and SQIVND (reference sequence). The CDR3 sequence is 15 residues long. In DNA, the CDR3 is TGTGCCAGTAGTATCCCCAGCTCTGGGGCCAACGTCCTGACTTTC. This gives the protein CASSIPSSGANVLTF. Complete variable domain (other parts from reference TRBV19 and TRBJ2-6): DGGITQSPKYLFRKEGQNVTLSCEQNLNHDAMYWYRQDPGQGLRLIYYSQIVNDFQKGDIAEGYSVSREKKESFPLTVTSAQKNPTAFYLCASSIPSSGANVLTFGAGSRLTVL.

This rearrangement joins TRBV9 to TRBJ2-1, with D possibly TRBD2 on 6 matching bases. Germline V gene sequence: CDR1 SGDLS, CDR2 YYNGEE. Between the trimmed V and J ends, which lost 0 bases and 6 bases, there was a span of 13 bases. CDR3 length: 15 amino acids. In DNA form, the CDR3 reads TGTGCCAGCAGCGTAGTGGGACTTAGCGGCAATGAGCAGTTCTTC. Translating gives CASSVVGLSGNEQFF.

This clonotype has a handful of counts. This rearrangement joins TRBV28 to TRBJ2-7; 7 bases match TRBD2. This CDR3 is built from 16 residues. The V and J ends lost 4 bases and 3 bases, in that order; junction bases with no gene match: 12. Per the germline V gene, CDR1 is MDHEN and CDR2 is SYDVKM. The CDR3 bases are TGTGCCAGCAGTTCACCTCAGACTAGCACAGACTACGAGCAGTACTTC. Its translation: CASSSPQTSTDYEQYF.

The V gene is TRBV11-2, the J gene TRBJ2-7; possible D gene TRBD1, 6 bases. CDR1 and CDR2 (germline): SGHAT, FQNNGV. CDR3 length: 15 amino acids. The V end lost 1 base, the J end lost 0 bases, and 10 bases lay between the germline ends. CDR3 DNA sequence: TGTGCCAGCAGCTTAGGGACAGCGAGCTCCTACGAGCAGTACGTC. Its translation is CASSLGTASSYEQYV.

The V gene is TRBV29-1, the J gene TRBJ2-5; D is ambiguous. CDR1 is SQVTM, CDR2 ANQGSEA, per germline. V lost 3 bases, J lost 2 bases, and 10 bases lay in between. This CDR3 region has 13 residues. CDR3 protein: CSVELAPQETQYF. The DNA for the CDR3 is TGCAGCGTTGAGTTAGCCCCACAAGAGACCCAGTACTTC.

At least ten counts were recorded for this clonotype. CDR3 nucleotides: TGTGCCAGCAGTGACTCGCGGGGGGGCTACAATGAGCAGTTCTTC. Its translation is CASSDSRGGYNEQFF. The chain carries TRBV6-4 and TRBJ2-1; 9 bases align to TRBD2. The CDR3 has 15 residues. V lost 0 bases to trimming and J lost 3 bases; unmatched junction nucleotides: 0. The germline gives CDR1 MRHNA, CDR2 SNTAGT.

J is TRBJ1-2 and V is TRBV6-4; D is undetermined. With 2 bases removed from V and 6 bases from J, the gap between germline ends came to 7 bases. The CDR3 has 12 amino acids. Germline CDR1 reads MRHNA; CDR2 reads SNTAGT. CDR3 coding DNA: TGTGCCAGCAGTGACCCCCTAGATGGCTACACCTTC. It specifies CASSDPLDGYTF.

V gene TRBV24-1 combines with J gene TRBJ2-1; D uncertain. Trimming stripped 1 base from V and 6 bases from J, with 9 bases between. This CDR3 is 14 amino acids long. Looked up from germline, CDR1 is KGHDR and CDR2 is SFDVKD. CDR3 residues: CATSDFYSTNEQFF. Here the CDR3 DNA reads TGTGCCACCAGTGATTTTTACTCGACCAATGAGCAGTTCTTC.